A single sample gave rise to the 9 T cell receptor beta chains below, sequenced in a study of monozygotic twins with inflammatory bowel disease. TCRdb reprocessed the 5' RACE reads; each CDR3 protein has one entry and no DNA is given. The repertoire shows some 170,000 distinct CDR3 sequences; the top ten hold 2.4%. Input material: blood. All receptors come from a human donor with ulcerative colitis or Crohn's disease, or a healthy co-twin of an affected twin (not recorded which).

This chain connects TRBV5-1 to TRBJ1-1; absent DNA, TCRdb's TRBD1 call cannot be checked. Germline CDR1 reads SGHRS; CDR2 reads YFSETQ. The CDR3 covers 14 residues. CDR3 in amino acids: CASSARTGEAEAFF. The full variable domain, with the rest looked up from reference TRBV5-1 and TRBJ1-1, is KAGVTQTPRYLIKTRGQQVTLSCSPISGHRSVSWYQQTPGQGLQFLFEYFSETQRNKGNFPGRFSGRQFSNSRSEMNVSTLELGDSALYLCASSARTGEAEAFFGQGTRLTVV.

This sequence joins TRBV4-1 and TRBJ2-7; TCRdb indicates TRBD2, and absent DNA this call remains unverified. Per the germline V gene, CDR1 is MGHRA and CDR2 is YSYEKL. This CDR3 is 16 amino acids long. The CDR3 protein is CASSQDQGTSSYEQYF.

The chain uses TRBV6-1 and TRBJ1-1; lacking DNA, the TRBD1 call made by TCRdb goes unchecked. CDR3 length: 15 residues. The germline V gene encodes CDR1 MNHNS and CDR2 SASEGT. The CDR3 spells CASKQLGGARTEAFF.

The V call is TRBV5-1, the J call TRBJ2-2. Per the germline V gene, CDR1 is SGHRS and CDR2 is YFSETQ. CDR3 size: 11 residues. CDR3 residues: CASSESGELFF.

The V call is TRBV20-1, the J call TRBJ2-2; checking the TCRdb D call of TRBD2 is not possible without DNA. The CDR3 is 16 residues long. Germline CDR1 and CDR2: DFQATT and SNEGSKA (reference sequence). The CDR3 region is CSARGTSGSSTGELFF.

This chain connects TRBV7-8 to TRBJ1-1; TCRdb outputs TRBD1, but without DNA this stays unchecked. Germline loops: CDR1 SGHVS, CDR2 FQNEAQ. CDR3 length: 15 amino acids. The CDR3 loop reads CASSFHERRGLEAFF.

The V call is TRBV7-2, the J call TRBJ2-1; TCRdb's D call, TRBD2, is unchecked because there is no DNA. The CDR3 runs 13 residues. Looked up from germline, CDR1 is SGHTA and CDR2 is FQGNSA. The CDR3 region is CASSLARRNEQFF.

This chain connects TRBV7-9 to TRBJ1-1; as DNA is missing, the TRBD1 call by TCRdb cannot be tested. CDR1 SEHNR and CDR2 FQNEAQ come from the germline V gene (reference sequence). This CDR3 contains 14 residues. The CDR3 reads CASSSRGKNTEAFF.

Here the CDR3 reads CATSRDRESQETQYF. This chain joins TRBV15 and TRBJ2-5. The CDR3 extends over 15 amino acids. From germline, CDR1 is LNHNV and CDR2 YYDKDF (reference sequence).